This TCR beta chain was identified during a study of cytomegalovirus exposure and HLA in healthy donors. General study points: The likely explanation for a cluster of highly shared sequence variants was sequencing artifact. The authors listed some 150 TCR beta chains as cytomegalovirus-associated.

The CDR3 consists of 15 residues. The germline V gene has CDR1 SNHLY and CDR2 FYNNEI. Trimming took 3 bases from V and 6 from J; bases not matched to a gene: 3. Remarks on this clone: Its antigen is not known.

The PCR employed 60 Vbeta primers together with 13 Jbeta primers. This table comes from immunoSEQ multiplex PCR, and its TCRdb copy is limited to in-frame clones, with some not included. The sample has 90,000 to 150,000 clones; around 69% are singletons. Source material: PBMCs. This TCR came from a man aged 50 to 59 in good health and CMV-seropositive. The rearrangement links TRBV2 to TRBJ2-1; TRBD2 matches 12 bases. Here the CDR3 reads CASSDLAGGPNEQFF. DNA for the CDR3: TGTGCCAGCAGTGATCTAGCGGGAGGGCCCAATGAGCAGTTCTTC.